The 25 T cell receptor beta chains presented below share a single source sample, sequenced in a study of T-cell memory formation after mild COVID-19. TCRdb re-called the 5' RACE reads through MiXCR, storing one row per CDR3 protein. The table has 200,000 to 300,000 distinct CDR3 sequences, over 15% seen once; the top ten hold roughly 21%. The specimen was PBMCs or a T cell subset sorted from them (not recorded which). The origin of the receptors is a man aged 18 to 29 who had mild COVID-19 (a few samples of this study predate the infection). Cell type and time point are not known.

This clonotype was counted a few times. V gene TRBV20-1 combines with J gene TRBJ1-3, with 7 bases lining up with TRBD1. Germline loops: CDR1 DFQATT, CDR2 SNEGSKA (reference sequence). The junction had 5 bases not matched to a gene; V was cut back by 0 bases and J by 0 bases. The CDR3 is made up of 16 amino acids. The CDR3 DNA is TGCAGTGCTAGAGATAGGCACAGGGGCTCTGGAAACACCATATATTTT. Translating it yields CSARDRHRGSGNTIYF.

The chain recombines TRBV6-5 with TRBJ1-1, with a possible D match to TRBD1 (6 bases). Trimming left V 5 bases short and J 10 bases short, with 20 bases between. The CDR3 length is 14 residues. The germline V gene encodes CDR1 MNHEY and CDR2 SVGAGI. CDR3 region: CASSPEHGGRGAFF. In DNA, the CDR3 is TGTGCCAGCAGTCCAGAGCATGGGGGGCGAGGAGCTTTCTTT.

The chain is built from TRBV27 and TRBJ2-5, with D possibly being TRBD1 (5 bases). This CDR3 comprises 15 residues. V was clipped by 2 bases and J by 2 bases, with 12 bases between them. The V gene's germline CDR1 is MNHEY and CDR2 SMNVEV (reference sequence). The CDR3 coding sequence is TGTGCCAGCAGTTTAGGGGCTCACGGTCAAGAGACCCAGTACTTC. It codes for CASSLGAHGQETQYF.

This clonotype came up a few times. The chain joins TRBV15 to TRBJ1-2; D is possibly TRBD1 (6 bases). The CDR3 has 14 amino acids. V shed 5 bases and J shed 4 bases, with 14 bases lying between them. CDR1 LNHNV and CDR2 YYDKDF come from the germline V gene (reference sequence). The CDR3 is CATSRGDKTYGYTF. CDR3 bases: TGTGCCACCAGCCGCGGGGACAAAACCTATGGCTACACCTTC. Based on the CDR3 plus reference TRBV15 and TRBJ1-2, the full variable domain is DAMVIQNPRYQVTQFGKPVTLSCSQTLNHNVMYWYQQKSSQAPKLLFHYYDKDFNNEADTPDNFQSRRPNTSFCFLDIRSPGLGDTAMYLCATSRGDKTYGYTFGSGTRLTVV.

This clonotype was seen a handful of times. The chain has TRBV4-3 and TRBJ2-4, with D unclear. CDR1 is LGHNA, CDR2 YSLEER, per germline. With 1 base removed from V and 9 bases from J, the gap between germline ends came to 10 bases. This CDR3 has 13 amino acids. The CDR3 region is CASSQVGYGIQYF. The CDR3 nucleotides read TGCGCCAGCAGCCAAGTAGGGTACGGCATTCAGTACTTC.

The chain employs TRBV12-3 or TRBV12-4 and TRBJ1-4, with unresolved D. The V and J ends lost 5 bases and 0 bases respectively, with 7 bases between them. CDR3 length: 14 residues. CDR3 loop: CASSQATTNEKLFF. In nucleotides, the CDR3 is TGTGCCAGCAGTCAAGCTACAACTAATGAAAAACTGTTTTTT.

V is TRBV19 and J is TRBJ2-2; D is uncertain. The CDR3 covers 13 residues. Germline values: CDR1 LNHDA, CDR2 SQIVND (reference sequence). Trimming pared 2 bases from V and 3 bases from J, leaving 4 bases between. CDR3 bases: TGTGCCAGTAGTATATGGGACACCGGGGAGCTGTTTTTT. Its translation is CASSIWDTGELFF.

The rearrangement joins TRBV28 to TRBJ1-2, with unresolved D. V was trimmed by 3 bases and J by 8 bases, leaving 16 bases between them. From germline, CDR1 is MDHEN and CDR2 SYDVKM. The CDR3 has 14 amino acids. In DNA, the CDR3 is TGTGCCAGCAGTTTCAATCCCCGGGTCGGGGGCTACACCTTC. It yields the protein CASSFNPRVGGYTF.

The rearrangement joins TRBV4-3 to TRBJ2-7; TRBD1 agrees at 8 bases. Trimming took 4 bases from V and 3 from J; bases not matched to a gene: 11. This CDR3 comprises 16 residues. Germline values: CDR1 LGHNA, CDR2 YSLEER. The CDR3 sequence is CASSRTQTGDFYEQYF. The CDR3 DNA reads TGCGCCAGCAGCCGGACTCAGACAGGGGATTTCTACGAGCAGTACTTC.

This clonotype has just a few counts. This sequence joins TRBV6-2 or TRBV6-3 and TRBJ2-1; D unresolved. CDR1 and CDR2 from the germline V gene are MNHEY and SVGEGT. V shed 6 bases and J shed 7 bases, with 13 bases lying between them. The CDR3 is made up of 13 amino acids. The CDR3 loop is CASRRSYRNEQFF. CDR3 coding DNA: TGTGCCAGCAGAAGGTCTTATAGGAATGAGCAGTTCTTC.

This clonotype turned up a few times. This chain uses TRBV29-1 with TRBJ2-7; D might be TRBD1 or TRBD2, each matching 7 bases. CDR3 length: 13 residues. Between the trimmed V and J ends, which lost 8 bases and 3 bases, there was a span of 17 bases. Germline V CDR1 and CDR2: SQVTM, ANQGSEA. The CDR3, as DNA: TGCAGCTTTCTCCAGGGGGGGGACTACGAGCAGTACTTC. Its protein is CSFLQGGDYEQYF.

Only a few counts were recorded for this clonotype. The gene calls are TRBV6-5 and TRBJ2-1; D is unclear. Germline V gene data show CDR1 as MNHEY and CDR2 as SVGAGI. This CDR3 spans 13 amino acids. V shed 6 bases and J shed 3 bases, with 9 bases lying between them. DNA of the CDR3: TGTGCCAGCAGAACGGTACTCTACAATGAGCAGTTCTTC. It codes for CASRTVLYNEQFF.

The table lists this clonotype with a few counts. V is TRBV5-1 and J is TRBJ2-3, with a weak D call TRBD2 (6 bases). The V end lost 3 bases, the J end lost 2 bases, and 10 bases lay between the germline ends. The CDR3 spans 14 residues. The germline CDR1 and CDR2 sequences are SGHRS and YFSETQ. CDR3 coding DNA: TGCGCCAGCAGCTGGCGGGACCTCACAGATACGCAGTATTTT. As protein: CASSWRDLTDTQYF. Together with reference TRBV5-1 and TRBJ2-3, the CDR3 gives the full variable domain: KAGVTQTPRYLIKTRGQQVTLSCSPISGHRSVSWYQQTPGQGLQFLFEYFSETQRNKGNFPGRFSGRQFSNSRSEMNVSTLELGDSALYLCASSWRDLTDTQYFGPGTRLTVL.

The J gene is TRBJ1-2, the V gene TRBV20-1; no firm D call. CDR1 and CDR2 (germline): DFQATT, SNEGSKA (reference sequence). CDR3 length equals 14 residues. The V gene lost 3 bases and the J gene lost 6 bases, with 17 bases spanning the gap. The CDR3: CSARGRGELDGYTF. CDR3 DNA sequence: TGCAGTGCTAGGGGTCGGGGTGAACTCGATGGCTACACCTTC.

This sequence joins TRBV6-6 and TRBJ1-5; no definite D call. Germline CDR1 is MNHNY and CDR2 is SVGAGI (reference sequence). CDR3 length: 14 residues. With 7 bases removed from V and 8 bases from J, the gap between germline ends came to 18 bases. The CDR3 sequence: CASTYFTGIEPQHF. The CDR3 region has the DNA TGTGCCAGCACCTACTTCACCGGGATTGAGCCCCAGCATTTT.

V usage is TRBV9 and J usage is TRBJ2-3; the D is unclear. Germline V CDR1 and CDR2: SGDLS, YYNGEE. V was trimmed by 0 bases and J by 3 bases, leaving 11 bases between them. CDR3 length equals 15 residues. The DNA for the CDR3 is TGTGCCAGCAGCGTAGCTTCGGTAGATACAGATACGCAGTATTTT. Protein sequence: CASSVASVDTDTQYF.

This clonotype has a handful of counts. Here the CDR3 DNA reads TGTGCCAGCAGCTTACCCCTAGCGGGGTACAATGAGCAGTTCTTC. Protein sequence: CASSLPLAGYNEQFF. This sequence joins TRBV7-8 and TRBJ2-1; 9 bases agree with TRBD2. This CDR3 is 15 amino acids long. V trimming: 2 bases; J trimming: 4 bases; junction bases outside the gene matches: 3. The germline V gene has CDR1 SGHVS and CDR2 FQNEAQ.

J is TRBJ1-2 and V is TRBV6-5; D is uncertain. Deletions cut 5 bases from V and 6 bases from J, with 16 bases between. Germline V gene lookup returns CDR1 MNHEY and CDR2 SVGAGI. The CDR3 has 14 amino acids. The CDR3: CASSGRTSINGYTF. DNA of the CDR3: TGTGCCAGCAGTGGCCGGACGTCGATCAATGGCTACACCTTC.

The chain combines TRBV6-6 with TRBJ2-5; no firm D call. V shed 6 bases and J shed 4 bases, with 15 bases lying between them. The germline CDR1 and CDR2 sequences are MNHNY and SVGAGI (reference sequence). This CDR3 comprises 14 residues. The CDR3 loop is CASRLNMGGETQYF. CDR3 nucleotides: TGTGCCAGCAGACTAAACATGGGCGGAGAGACCCAGTACTTC.

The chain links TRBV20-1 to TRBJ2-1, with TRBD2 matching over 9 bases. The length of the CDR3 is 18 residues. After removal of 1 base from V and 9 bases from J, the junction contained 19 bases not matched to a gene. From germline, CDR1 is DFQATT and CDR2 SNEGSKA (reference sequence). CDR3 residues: CSARGPGTSHGAWGEQFF. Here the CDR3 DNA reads TGCAGTGCTAGAGGGCCCGGGACTAGCCACGGGGCCTGGGGTGAGCAGTTCTTC.

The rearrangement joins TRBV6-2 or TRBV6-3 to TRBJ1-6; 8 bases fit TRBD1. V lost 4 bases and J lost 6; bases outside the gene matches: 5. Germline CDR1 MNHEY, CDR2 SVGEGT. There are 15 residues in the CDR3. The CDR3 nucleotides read TGTGCCAGCAGTTTACCGGGACAGGCTAATTCACCCCTCCACTTT. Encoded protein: CASSLPGQANSPLHF.

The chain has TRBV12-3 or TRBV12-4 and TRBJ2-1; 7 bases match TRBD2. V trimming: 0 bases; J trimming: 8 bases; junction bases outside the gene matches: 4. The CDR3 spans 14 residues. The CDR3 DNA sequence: TGTGCCAGCAGTTTAGCGGGGACTATCGATGAGCAGTTCTTC. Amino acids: CASSLAGTIDEQFF.

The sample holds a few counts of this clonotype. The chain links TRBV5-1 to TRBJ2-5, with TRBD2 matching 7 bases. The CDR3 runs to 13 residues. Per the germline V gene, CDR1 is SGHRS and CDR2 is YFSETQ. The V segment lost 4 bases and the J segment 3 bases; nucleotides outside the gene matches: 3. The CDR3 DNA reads TGCGCCAGCAGCGCCCTAGCGGAAGAGACCCAGTACTTC. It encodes CASSALAEETQYF.

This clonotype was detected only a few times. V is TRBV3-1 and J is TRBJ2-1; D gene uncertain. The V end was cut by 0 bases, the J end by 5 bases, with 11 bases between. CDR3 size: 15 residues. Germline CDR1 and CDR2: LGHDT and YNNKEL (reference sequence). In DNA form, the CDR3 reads TGTGCCAGCAGCCAAGATCCACACGTAGACAATGAGCAGTTCTTC. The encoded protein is CASSQDPHVDNEQFF.

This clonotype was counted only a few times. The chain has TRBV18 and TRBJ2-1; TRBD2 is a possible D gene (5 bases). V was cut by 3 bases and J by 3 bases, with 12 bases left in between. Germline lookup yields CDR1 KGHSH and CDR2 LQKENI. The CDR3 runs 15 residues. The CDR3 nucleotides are TGTGCCAGCTCACCCGATGGCCGGGACTACAATGAGCAGTTCTTC. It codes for CASSPDGRDYNEQFF.